This T cell receptor (beta chain) appears in the sequencing data of a study of blood T cell repertoires in COVID-19. Authors' methods: Quantification of nucleated cells was approximated via reference gene primer amplification. Here immunoSEQ multiplex PCR was the method, and the copy in TCRdb shows in-frame clones only, minus some. V and J calls and clone size are given by that table; D and trimming were obtained from the DNA. The data hold 250,000 to 300,000 clones, with about 85% observed a single time. Each participant's cohort was designated according to participant-reported clinical history. Exposed study participants had met a COVID-19 case within 2 weeks before entry. In its sample, this clone was seen many times. Germline V gives CDR1 ENHRY, CDR2 SYGVKD. The CDR3 sequence is 13 residues long. J lost 10 bases, V lost 6 bases, and 7 bases had no gene match.

The clonotype was recovered from a woman between 50 and 59 years old who had been exposed to COVID-19. The gene calls are TRBV10-3 and TRBJ2-7; TRBD1 agrees at 12 bases. The specimen sequenced was PBMCs or T cells enriched from blood (not recorded which). The CDR3, as DNA: TGTGCCATCAGCCGAGGGACAGGGGGCGTTCAGTACTTC. It translates to CAISRGTGGVQYF.